Sequencing of this T cell receptor beta chain was carried out in a study of blood T cell repertoires in COVID-19. Study context: Material from acute and convalescent COVID-19 was sourced from the United States, Italy and Spain. The cDNA or gDNA used as material had been derived from T cells, B-cell-depleted T cells, or PBMCs.

Unmatched junction bases numbered 6, after V lost 4 bases and J lost 1 base. This CDR3 comprises 16 residues. Germline lookup yields CDR1 SGHNT and CDR2 YYREEE (reference sequence). Only in-frame clones appear in the TCRdb table, and some are missing; sequencing was by immunoSEQ multiplex PCR. The table has a few hundred thousand clones, 89% seen once. This chain joins TRBV5-4 and TRBJ1-3; TRBD1 matches 9 bases. This clonotype was sampled from a man aged 35 to 55 with acute or convalescent COVID-19. Material for sequencing was peripheral blood. Here the CDR3 DNA reads TGTGCCAGCAGCACGGGACAGGGAAGATCTGGAAACACCATATATTTT. It is translated as CASSTGQGRSGNTIYF.